The rows below give T cell receptor beta chains drawn from one sample of a study of response to subunit inactivated influenza vaccine. One entry per CDR3 protein, called by TCRdb with MiXCR from the RT-PCR reads. This table holds hundreds of thousands of distinct CDR3 sequences, about 15% found once. The input for sequencing was PBMCs from blood, taken 12 days after vaccination. These receptors were taken from a man aged 50 to 59 who received an inactivated influenza vaccine. The CDR3 runs from the conserved cysteine through the conserved F or W. The order of the fields is clone size, V gene, D gene, J gene, CDR3 protein, CDR3 DNA. The D gene is left open where the match is weak. Clone size is not always given. Where it is, it says once, few, many or a class for expanded clones.

few	TRBV14	.	TRBJ1-4	CASSNTLTNEKLFF	TGTGCCAGCAGCAACACTTTAACTAATGAAAAACTGTTTTTT
few	TRBV7-8	.	TRBJ2-1	CASSLVIASYNEQFF	TGTGCCAGCAGCTTAGTCATTGCCTCCTACAATGAGCAGTTCTTC
.	TRBV24-1	.	TRBJ2-3	CATRPTGTSTDTQYF	TGTGCCACCAGGCCGACCGGGACTAGCACAGATACGCAGTATTTT
.	TRBV12-5	.	TRBJ2-1	CASGSSFNEQFF	TGTGCTAGTGGTTCCAGCTTCAATGAGCAGTTCTTC
.	TRBV5-1	.	TRBJ1-2	CASSLGMGRDYGYTF	TGCGCCAGCAGCTTGGGCATGGGTAGGGACTATGGCTACACCTTC
few	TRBV6-5	.	TRBJ2-3	CASSYGPTDTQYF	TGTGCCAGCAGCTATGGGCCAACAGATACGCAGTATTTT
many	TRBV5-6	.	TRBJ1-1	CASSWGGTADQAFF	TGTGCCAGCAGCTGGGGGGGGACGGCAGACCAAGCTTTCTTT
.	TRBV30	TRBD1	TRBJ2-1	CAWSSGGLNEQFF	TGTGCCTGGAGTTCAGGGGGCCTCAATGAGCAGTTCTTC
few	TRBV4-3	TRBD1	TRBJ2-3	CASSRRGQGSTDTQYF	TGCGCCAGCAGCAGACGCGGACAGGGGAGCACAGATACGCAGTATTTT
few	TRBV9	.	TRBJ2-7	CASSVQGASEQYF	TGTGCCAGCAGCGTACAAGGGGCTAGCGAGCAGTACTTC
.	TRBV25-1	TRBD1	TRBJ2-5	CASSYRGPMETQYF	TGTGCCAGCAGCTACAGGGGGCCTATGGAGACCCAGTACTTC
.	TRBV28	.	TRBJ2-5	CAASGQPEGTQYF	TGTGCGGCCTCTGGGCAGCCGGAAGGGACCCAGTACTTC
.	TRBV7-2	TRBD2	TRBJ2-5	CASSRGREGIETQYF	TGTGCCAGCAGCCGGGGGCGGGAGGGTATCGAGACCCAGTACTTC
many	TRBV7-9	.	TRBJ2-5	CASSLDNGSETQYF	TGTGCCAGCAGCTTAGACAACGGCTCGGAGACCCAGTACTTC
.	TRBV7-8	.	TRBJ2-5	CASSHGLQETQYF	TGTGCCAGCAGCCACGGACTTCAAGAGACCCAGTACTTC
.	TRBV12-3/TRBV12-4	TRBD2	TRBJ2-1	CASSSPAGETGEQFF	TGTGCCAGCAGTTCCCCCGCGGGAGAGACGGGTGAGCAGTTCTTC
.	TRBV4-2	TRBD2	TRBJ2-3	CASSQEEASGGDTQYF	TGTGCCAGCAGCCAAGAAGAGGCTAGCGGGGGGGATACGCAGTATTTT
many	TRBV12-3/TRBV12-4	.	TRBJ2-5	CASSLALGGTETQYF	TGTGCCAGCAGTTTAGCGCTTGGCGGGACAGAGACCCAGTACTTC
.	TRBV4-3	.	TRBJ1-6	CASSQDYYNSPLHF	TGCGCCAGCAGCCAAGATTATTACAATTCACCCCTCCACTTT
.	TRBV29-1	.	TRBJ1-1	CSVEPAWRGMAEAFF	TGCAGCGTTGAGCCGGCCTGGCGGGGTATGGCTGAAGCTTTCTTT
.	TRBV5-5	TRBD1	TRBJ2-3	CASSAGGQGLRADTQYF	TGTGCCAGCAGCGCGGGGGGACAGGGGCTAAGGGCAGATACGCAGTATTTT
few	TRBV4-2	TRBD2	TRBJ2-3	CASSQDSRAGVADTQYF	TGTGCCAGCAGCCAAGATAGCAGAGCGGGGGTCGCAGATACGCAGTATTTT
few	TRBV28	TRBD2	TRBJ2-3	CASSLWGLTSDNTDTQYF	TGTGCCAGCAGTTTATGGGGGTTGACTAGCGATAACACAGATACGCAGTATTTT
few	TRBV7-9	TRBD1	TRBJ2-1	CASSRRGQGNNEQFF	TGTGCCAGCAGCCGGAGGGGACAGGGGAATAATGAGCAGTTCTTC
few	TRBV20-1	.	TRBJ2-7	CSAEEIAAADYEQYF	TGCAGTGCTGAAGAAATAGCGGCGGCGGACTACGAGCAGTACTTC
.	TRBV24-1	.	TRBJ2-1	CATSSGGFGNEQFF	TGTGCCACCAGTTCCGGGGGCTTCGGCAATGAGCAGTTCTTC
.	TRBV21-1	.	TRBJ2-7	CASGTSGGTSYEQYF	TGTGCCAGCGGAACTAGCGGGGGAACCTCCTACGAGCAGTACTTC
.	TRBV4-2	.	TRBJ2-5	CASSQDPGFRETQYF	TGTGCCAGCAGCCAAGATCCAGGGTTTAGGGAGACCCAGTACTTC
few	TRBV7-7	.	TRBJ2-7	CASSLGEGPSYEQYF	TGTGCCAGCAGCTTAGGAGAGGGGCCCTCCTACGAGCAGTACTTC
.	TRBV20-1	TRBD1	TRBJ2-7	CSAPGQGRYEQYF	TGCAGTGCTCCGGGACAGGGGCGCTACGAGCAGTACTTC
.	TRBV20-1	.	TRBJ1-5	CSARSPGGQPQHF	TGCAGTGCTAGATCCCCGGGGGGCCAGCCCCAGCATTTT
few	TRBV2	.	TRBJ1-1	CASRVRANTEAFF	TGTGCCAGCAGGGTCCGGGCCAACACTGAAGCTTTCTTT
few	TRBV6-2/TRBV6-3	.	TRBJ1-3	CASNDPPGNTIYF	TGTGCCAGCAACGATCCGCCAGGAAACACCATATATTTT
.	TRBV20-1	.	TRBJ2-7	CCARDLLPQFSYEQYF	TGCTGTGCTAGAGATCTCTTACCGCAATTCTCCTACGAGCAGTACTTC
.	TRBV5-1	TRBD1	TRBJ2-5	CASSFGTGGAETQYF	TGCGCCAGCAGCTTCGGGACAGGGGGAGCGGAGACCCAGTACTTC
.	TRBV29-1	.	TRBJ2-7	CSVGSGVIYGEQYF	TGCAGCGTAGGTAGTGGAGTCATTTATGGCGAGCAGTACTTC
.	TRBV5-6	TRBD2	TRBJ2-7	CASSFWGRRTSALEQYF	TGTGCCAGCAGCTTTTGGGGGCGAAGGACTAGCGCCTTAGAGCAGTACTTC
many	TRBV5-1	TRBD2	TRBJ2-1	CASSWGTSGTGYNEQFF	TGCGCCAGCAGCTGGGGGACTAGCGGGACCGGCTACAATGAGCAGTTCTTC
few	TRBV9	TRBD2	TRBJ2-3	CASSVGGTSGITQYF	TGTGCCAGCAGCGTAGGGGGGACTAGCGGGATTACGCAGTATTTT
.	TRBV10-3	.	TRBJ1-2	CAISQGLAFGYTF	TGTGCCATCAGTCAGGGGTTGGCCTTTGGCTACACCTTC
few	TRBV14	.	TRBJ2-5	CASSHGSPETQYF	TGTGCCAGCAGCCATGGGTCCCCAGAGACCCAGTACTTC
few	TRBV5-4	.	TRBJ2-1	CASSPPRQVIHNEQFF	TGTGCCAGCAGCCCCCCTCGACAGGTGATTCACAATGAGCAGTTCTTC
few	TRBV29-1	TRBD2	TRBJ2-5	CSVRGLAGKVGETQYF	TGCAGCGTTCGAGGACTAGCGGGGAAGGTTGGGGAGACCCAGTACTTC
few	TRBV5-1	.	TRBJ2-7	CASSLFRSSYEQYF	TGCGCCAGCAGCTTGTTCCGGAGCTCCTACGAGCAGTACTTC
few	TRBV10-3	TRBD2	TRBJ2-5	CAISEVVVLAGRETQYF	TGTGCCATCAGTGAGGTTGTAGTTCTAGCGGGGCGCGAGACCCAGTACTTC
few	TRBV29-1	TRBD2	TRBJ2-1	CSAEGLADYNEQFF	TGCAGCGCCGAGGGGCTAGCGGATTACAATGAGCAGTTCTTC
few	TRBV20-1	.	TRBJ2-4	CSATFTSRGGIQYF	TGCAGTGCCACTTTTACGTCCCGTGGAGGGATTCAGTACTTC
few	TRBV7-9	.	TRBJ1-1	CASSQGPTNTEAFF	TGTGCCAGCAGCCAAGGACCGACGAACACTGAAGCTTTCTTT
few	TRBV7-9	TRBD1	TRBJ1-2	CASSLAGTGGAHGYTF	TGTGCCAGCAGCTTAGCAGGGACAGGGGGCGCGCATGGCTACACCTTC
.	TRBV7-7	.	TRBJ2-1	CASSAGPSGEQFF	TGTGCCAGCAGCGCCGGACCGTCCGGGGAGCAGTTCTTC
.	TRBV6-5	TRBD2	TRBJ2-7	CASSYLAGDNEQYF	TGTGCCAGCAGTTATCTAGCGGGAGACAACGAGCAGTACTTC
.	TRBV10-3	.	TRBJ2-2	CAISEDGIANTGELFF	TGTGCCATCAGTGAGGATGGAATAGCGAACACCGGGGAGCTGTTTTTT
.	TRBV7-2	.	TRBJ2-1	CASSLANGWNEQFF	TGTGCCAGCAGCTTAGCCAACGGCTGGAATGAGCAGTTCTTC
.	TRBV18	TRBD1	TRBJ2-3	CASSPRRDRATDTQYF	TGTGCCAGCTCACCACGACGGGACAGGGCTACAGATACGCAGTATTTT
.	TRBV28	.	TRBJ1-4	CASSDRNLNEKLFF	TGTGCCAGCAGTGACAGGAACCTAAATGAAAAACTGTTTTTT
.	TRBV28	.	TRBJ2-1	CASSLGRQEQFF	TGTGCCAGCAGTTTGGGGCGGCAGGAGCAGTTCTTC
many	TRBV4-3	.	TRBJ2-1	CASSQDAYNEQFF	TGCGCCAGCAGCCAAGACGCCTACAATGAGCAGTTCTTC
.	TRBV21-1	.	TRBJ2-1	CASRDPDQRVTQFF	TGTGCCAGCCGCGACCCCGACCAGCGGGTTACCCAGTTCTTC
once	TRBV30	.	TRBJ1-2	CAWSGRGRRESRFYGYTF	TGTGCCTGGAGCGGAAGAGGTAGGAGGGAGTCCAGGTTCTATGGCTACACCTTC
.	TRBV13	.	TRBJ2-6	CASSKQGHDWANVLTF	TGTGCCAGCAGCAAACAGGGCCACGACTGGGCCAACGTCCTGACTTTC